Each of the 10 T cell receptor beta chains below was sequenced from the same sample in a study of T cell changes during pregnancy in multiple sclerosis. Sequencing was performed with immunoSEQ multiplex PCR; in TCRdb, only in-frame clones are kept and a portion is missing. The repertoire holds roughly 100,000 clones, with about 89% as singletons. The sequencing used peripheral blood, collected before pregnancy. These receptors all stem from a female donor with multiple sclerosis, enrolled in a pregnancy study.

The sample holds one count of this clone. This chain uses TRBV6-5 with TRBJ1-2, with TRBD1 matching 10 bases. This CDR3 is 14 amino acids long. Germline CDR1 reads MNHEY; CDR2 reads SVGAGI. V was pared by 5 bases and J by 7 bases, with 7 bases of the junction left unmatched. The CDR3 nucleotides read TGTGCCAGCAGTAGACACGACAGGGGGCCTGGCTACACCTTC. Residues: CASSRHDRGPGYTF.

As concerns this clone: Compared with germline, one end of the junction differs, possibly owing to a read error. The CDR3 DNA reads as TGTACCAGCTCACCGATTCAGGGGGGCTACGAGCAGTACTTC. Translating it yields CTSSPIQGGYEQYF. The chain couples TRBV18 to TRBJ2-7, with D possibly matching TRBD1 (7 bases). The CDR3 sequence is 14 residues long. Germline V gene sequence: CDR1 KGHSH, CDR2 LQKENI. The entire variable domain, with the rest obtained from reference TRBV18 and TRBJ2-7, is as follows: NAGVMQNPRHLVRRRGQEARLRCSPMKGHSHVYWYRQLPEEGLKFMVYLQKENIIDESGMPKERFSAEFPKEGPSILRIQQVVRGDSAAYFCTSSPIQGGYEQYFGPGTRLTVT.

The genes are TRBV5-5 and TRBJ2-7, with 8 nucleotides matching TRBD2. V gave up 0 bases and J gave up 2 bases; unmatched junction bases: 10. The CDR3 loop spans 17 amino acids. Germline assignment: CDR1 SGHKS and CDR2 YYEKEE (reference sequence). CDR3 in DNA: TGTGCCAGCAGCTTGGCCTTCAGGAGCGGGAGCGCCTACGAGCAGTACTTC. Translated: CASSLAFRSGSAYEQYF.

The chain is built from TRBV6-1 and TRBJ2-1; D is ambiguous. Between the trimmed V and J ends, which lost 2 bases and 2 bases, there was a span of 13 bases. This CDR3 region has 16 residues. The V gene's germline CDR1 is MNHNS and CDR2 SASEGT. The CDR3 region is CASSEPPKPTYNEQFF. DNA of the CDR3: TGTGCCAGCAGTGAACCTCCAAAGCCGACCTACAATGAGCAGTTCTTC.

V usage is TRBV2 and J usage is TRBJ2-5, with 9 bases lining up with TRBD1. Germline-derived CDR1 and CDR2 are SNHLY and FYNNEI. This CDR3 has 14 residues. The trim removed 8 bases at V and 5 bases at J, leaving 9 bases unmatched. In DNA form, the CDR3 reads TGTGCCAGCGCGGGACAGGGCGATGGGGAGACCCAGTACTTC. It is translated as CASAGQGDGETQYF.

The rearrangement links TRBV2 to TRBJ2-5; D gene uncertain. Germline CDR1 SNHLY, CDR2 FYNNEI. This CDR3 comprises 14 residues. V gave up 7 bases and J gave up 1 base, with 13 bases separating them. As DNA, the CDR3 is TGTGCCAGCATTACCACTACCACCCAAGAGACCCAGTACTTC. As protein: CASITTTTQETQYF.

This CDR3 is CASSLGGEFGGYTF. DNA for the CDR3: TGTGCCAGCAGTTTAGGGGGGGAGTTTGGAGGCTACACCTTC. This sequence joins TRBV28 and TRBJ1-2, with D maybe TRBD1 (5 bases). Trimming cost V 2 bases and J 8 bases, with 15 bases left between them. The length of the CDR3 is 14 residues. Germline-derived CDR1 and CDR2 are MDHEN and SYDVKM.

The rearrangement uses TRBV7-2 and TRBJ2-2; 9 nucleotides match TRBD2. Germline V lookup: CDR1 SGHTA, CDR2 FQGNSA. V lost 3 bases to trimming and J lost 5 bases; unmatched junction nucleotides: 4. The length of the CDR3 is 15 residues. The CDR3 sequence is CASSFSGSHTGELFF. CDR3 DNA: TGTGCCAGCAGCTTTAGCGGGAGCCATACCGGGGAGCTGTTTTTT.

The chain couples TRBV11-3 to TRBJ2-7; no firm D call. The germline V gene has CDR1 SGHNT and CDR2 YENEEA. The CDR3 has 12 amino acids. V lost 1 base to trimming and J lost 3 bases, with 4 bases between them. The CDR3 protein is CASSLGIYEQYF. Here the CDR3 DNA reads TGTGCCAGCAGCTTAGGTATCTACGAGCAGTACTTC. The complete variable domain, with remaining parts taken from reference TRBV11-3 and TRBJ2-7, reads EAGVVQSPRYKIIEKKQPVAFWCNPISGHNTLYWYLQNLGQGPELLIRYENEEAVDDSQLPKDRFSAERLKGVDSTLKIQPAELGDSAVYLCASSLGIYEQYFGPGTRLTVT.

The chain has TRBV4-3 and TRBJ1-1; D perhaps matches TRBD1 (5 bases). Germline CDR1 and CDR2: LGHNA and YSLEER. The germline V and J ends were trimmed by 3 bases and 6 bases, with 14 bases remaining between them. This CDR3 comprises 14 residues. The CDR3 DNA is TGCGCCAGCAGCCACGTAGGGGATCGCGCTGAAGCTTTCTTT. It specifies CASSHVGDRAEAFF.